This T cell receptor beta chain was captured in a study of breast tumors, draining lymph nodes, adjacent tissues. In its sample, this clonotype was seen many times. TCRdb itself ran the multiplex PCR reads through MiXCR, one entry per CDR3 protein. Counted here are about 230,000 distinct CDR3 sequences, roughly 32% occurring once; the ten biggest clones make up roughly 1.5%. The lymph nodes were axillary draining lymph nodes from breast cancer patients. CDR3 length equals 12 residues. Germline CDR1 SNHLY, CDR2 FYNNEI. Trimming took 8 bases from V and 2 from J, leaving 7 bases between them. This chain uses TRBV2 with TRBJ2-4, with no clear D. The TCR comes from a female donor with breast cancer. Some clones in this sample may be carry-over from other donors' samples. The specimen sequenced was axillary lymph node tissue. CDR3 region: CASARTKNIQYF. CDR3 nucleotides: TGTGCCAGCGCCAGGACCAAAAACATTCAGTACTTC.